Included here is one T cell receptor (beta chain) sequence, with context. Antigen: not known. Assay: immunoSEQ multiplex PCR; the TCRdb copy retains only in-frame clones and omits some. The profile shows about 100,000 clones, 90% to 95% of them singletons. Germline values: CDR1 SNHLY, CDR2 FYNNEI. The CDR3 is 14 amino acids. V lost 4 bases and J 7 bases, leaving 13 bases between the germline ends. These data come from a study of graft-versus-host responses after intestinal transplantation. Points from the study as a whole: Recipient marrow held GvH clones, some first seen in ileum or blood.

The sequences come from unstimulated CD4+ T cells sorted from spleen or lymph node cells, collected before transplant. The chain links TRBV2 to TRBJ1-4, with D perhaps TRBD1 (6 bases). This receptor was obtained from a human donor who was the organ donor for an intestinal transplant. CDR3 region: CASSGHREGEKLFF. CDR3 DNA: TGTGCCAGCAGTGGGCACAGGGAGGGTGAAAAACTGTTTTTT.